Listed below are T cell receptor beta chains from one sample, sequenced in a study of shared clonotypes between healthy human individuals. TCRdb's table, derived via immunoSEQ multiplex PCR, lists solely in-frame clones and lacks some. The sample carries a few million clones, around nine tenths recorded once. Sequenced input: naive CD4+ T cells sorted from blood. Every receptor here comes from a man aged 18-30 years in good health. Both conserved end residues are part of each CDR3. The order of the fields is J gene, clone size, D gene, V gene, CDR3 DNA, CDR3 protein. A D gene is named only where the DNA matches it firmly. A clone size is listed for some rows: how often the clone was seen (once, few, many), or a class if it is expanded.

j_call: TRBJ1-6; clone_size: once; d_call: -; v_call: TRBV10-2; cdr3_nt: TGCGCCAGCAGTGAACTGGGCAGCACCTCTAATTCACCCCTCCACTTT; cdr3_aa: CASSELGSTSNSPLHF
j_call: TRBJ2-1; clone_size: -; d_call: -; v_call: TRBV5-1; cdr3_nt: TGCGCCAGCAGCTTGGATCCCAACTACAATGAGCAGTTCTTC; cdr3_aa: CASSLDPNYNEQFF
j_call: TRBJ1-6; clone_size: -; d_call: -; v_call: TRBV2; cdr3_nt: TGTGCCAGCAGTGAGACAGGCACCTATAATTCACCCCTCCACTTT; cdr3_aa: CASSETGTYNSPLHF
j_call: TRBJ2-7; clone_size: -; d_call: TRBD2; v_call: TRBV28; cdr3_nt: TGTGCCAGCACCTTAAGTCGGGGGGTGTCCTACGAGCAGTACTTC; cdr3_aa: CASTLSRGVSYEQYF
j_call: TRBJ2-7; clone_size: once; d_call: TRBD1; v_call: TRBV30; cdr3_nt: TGTGCCTGGAGTTGGGACAGGGGCGACGAGCAGTACTTC; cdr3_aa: CAWSWDRGDEQYF
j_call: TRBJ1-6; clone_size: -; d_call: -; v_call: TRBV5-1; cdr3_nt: TGCGCCAGCAGCTTGGGGCAGGGTAATAGTTCACCCCTCCACTTT; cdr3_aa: CASSLGQGNSSPLHF
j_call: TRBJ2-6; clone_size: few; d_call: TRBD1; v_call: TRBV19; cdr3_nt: TGTGCCAGCGCCCCCGACAGGGATGGGGCCAACGTCCTGACTTTC; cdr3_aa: CASAPDRDGANVLTF
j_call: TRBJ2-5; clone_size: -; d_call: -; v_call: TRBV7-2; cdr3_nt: TGTGCCAGCAGCCCCACAGGGCTCGAGACCCAGTACTTC; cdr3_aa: CASSPTGLETQYF
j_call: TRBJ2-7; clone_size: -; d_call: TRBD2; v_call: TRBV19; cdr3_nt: TGTGCCAGTAGTCCCGGGGGGACCAATCTTAAGGAGCAGTACTTC; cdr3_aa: CASSPGGTNLKEQYF
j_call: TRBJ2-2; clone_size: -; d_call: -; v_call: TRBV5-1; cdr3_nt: TGCGCCAGCAGCTTGCCCCCGGGACAAACCGGGGAGCTGTTTTTT; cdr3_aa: CASSLPPGQTGELFF
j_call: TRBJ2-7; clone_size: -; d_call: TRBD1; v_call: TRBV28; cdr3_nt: TGTGCCAGCAGTGCACGACAGGGAAGGAACGAGCAGTACTTC; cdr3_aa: CASSARQGRNEQYF
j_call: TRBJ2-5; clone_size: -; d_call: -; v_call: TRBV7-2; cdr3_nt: TGTGCCAGCAGCTTAGATGGGGGGCCCGGGGAGACCCAGTACTTC; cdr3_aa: CASSLDGGPGETQYF
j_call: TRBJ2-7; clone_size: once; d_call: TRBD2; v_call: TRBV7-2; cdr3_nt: TGTGCCAGCAGCTTACCCTTCCCTAGCGGGGGGGTCTACGAGCAGTACTTC; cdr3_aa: CASSLPFPSGGVYEQYF
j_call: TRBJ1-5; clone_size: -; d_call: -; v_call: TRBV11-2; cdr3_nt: TGTGCCAGCAGCTTAGGTCCGGGGCAGCCCCAGCATTTT; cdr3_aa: CASSLGPGQPQHF
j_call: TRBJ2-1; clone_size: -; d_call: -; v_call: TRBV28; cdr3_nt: TGTGCCAGCAGTCCGAACAGGGTCTATGAGCAGTTCTTC; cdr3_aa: CASSPNRVYEQFF
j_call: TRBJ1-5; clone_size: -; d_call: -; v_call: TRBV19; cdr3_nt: TGTGCCAGTAGTATTAGGCCCCGGGGCCAGCCCCAGCATTTT; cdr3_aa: CASSIRPRGQPQHF
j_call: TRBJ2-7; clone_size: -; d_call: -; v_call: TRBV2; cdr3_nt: TGTGCCAGCAGTGAGTCCCGAGGCTCCTACGAGCAGTACTTC; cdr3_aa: CASSESRGSYEQYF
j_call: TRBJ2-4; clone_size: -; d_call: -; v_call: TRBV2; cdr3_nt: TGTGCCAGCGGGGATAGGAGTAGCAAAAACATTCAGTACTTC; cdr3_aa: CASGDRSSKNIQYF
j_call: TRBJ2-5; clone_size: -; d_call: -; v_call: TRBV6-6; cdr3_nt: TGTGCCAGCAGTTACTCTCCGGGAGCTCAGGAGACCCAGTACTTC; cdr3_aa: CASSYSPGAQETQYF
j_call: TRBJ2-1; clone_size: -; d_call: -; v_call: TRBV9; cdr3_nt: TGTGCCAGCAGCGTACTGGGCCTAGTCGGCGGAAATGAGCAGTTCTTC; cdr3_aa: CASSVLGLVGGNEQFF
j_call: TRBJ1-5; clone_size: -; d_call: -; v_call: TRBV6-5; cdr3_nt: TGTGCCAGCAGGGGCCTGACAGGTTTGCAGCCCCAGCATTTT; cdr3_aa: CASRGLTGLQPQHF
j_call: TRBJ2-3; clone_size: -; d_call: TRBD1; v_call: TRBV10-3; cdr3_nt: TGTGCCATGGGGACAGGGAACACAGATACGCAGTATTTT; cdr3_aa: CAMGTGNTDTQYF
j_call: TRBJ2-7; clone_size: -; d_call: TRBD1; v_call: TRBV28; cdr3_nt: TGTGCCAGCAGGGACAGGGGGTTATACGAGCAGTACTTC; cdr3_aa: CASRDRGLYEQYF
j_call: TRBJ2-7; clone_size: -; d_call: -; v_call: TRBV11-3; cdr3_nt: TGTGCCAGCAGCCTGGAGGAAACCCACGAGCAGTACTTC; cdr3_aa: CASSLEETHEQYF
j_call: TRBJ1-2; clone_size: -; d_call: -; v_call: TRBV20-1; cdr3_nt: TGCAGTGCTACAGGGGACTATGGCTACACCTTC; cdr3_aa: CSATGDYGYTF
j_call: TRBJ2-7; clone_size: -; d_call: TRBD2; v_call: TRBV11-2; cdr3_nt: TGTGCCAGCAGCTTAAGACTAGCGGACCGCTACGAGCAGTACTTC; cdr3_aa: CASSLRLADRYEQYF
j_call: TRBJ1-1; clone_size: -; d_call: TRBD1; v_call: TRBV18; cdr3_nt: TGTGCCAGCTCACCATCAACAGGGGGCGGATTGACTGAAGCTTTCTTT; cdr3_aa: CASSPSTGGGLTEAFF
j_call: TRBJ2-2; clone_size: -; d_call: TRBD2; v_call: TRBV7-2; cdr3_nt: TGTGCCAGCAGCCACTCGGCGGGAGTTGGTACCGGGGAGCTGTTTTTT; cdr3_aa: CASSHSAGVGTGELFF
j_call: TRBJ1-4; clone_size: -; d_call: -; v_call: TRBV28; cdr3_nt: TGTGCCAGCGCCTCCCGACAAAGCCGAAAACTGTTTTTT; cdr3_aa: CASASRQSRKLFF
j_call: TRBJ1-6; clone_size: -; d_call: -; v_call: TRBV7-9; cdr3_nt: TGTGCCAGCAGCTTACGAGGGGGTCCACGACCTAATAATTCACCCCTCCACTTT; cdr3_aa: CASSLRGGPRPNNSPLHF
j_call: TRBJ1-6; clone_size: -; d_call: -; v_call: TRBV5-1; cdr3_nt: TGCGCCAGCACCAGGGAGGCTATGAATTCACCCCTCCACTTT; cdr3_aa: CASTREAMNSPLHF
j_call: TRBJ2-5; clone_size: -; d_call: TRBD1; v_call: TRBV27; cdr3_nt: TGTGCCAGCAGTTCACGGACAGGCCAAGAGACCCAGTACTTC; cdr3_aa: CASSSRTGQETQYF
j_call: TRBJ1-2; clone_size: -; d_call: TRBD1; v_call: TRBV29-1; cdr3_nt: TGCAGCGTTGAACCACAGGGGGCGAATGTAGGTGGCTACACCTTC; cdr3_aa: CSVEPQGANVGGYTF
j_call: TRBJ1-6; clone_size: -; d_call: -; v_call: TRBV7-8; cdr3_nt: TGTGCCAGCAGCTTAGTGCTCTCACCCCTCCACTTT; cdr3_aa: CASSLVLSPLHF
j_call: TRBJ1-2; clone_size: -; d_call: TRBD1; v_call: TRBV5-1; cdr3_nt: TGCGCCAGCAGCGCGGGACAGGCCTATGGCTACACCTTC; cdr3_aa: CASSAGQAYGYTF
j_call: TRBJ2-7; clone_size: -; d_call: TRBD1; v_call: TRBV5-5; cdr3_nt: TGTGCCACCTCTCTCCGCGACAGGGTCGGCTACGAGCAGTACTTC; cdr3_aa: CATSLRDRVGYEQYF
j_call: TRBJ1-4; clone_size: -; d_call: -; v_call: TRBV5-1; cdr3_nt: TGCGCCAGCAGCCTAGCGGGGGCCGTGAACGAAAAACTGTTTTTT; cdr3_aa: CASSLAGAVNEKLFF
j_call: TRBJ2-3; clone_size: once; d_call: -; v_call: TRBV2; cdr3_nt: TGTGCCAGCAGCTGGGGGTTACGAGATACGCAGTATTTT; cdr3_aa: CASSWGLRDTQYF
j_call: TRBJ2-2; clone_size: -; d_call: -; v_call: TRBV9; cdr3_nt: TGTGCCAGCAGCGTAATTAGGGATGCCGGGGAGCTGTTTTTT; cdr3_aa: CASSVIRDAGELFF
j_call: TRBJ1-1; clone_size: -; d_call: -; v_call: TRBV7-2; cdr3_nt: TGTGCCAGCAGCTTAAAAGGCTTGAACACTGAAGCTTTCTTT; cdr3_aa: CASSLKGLNTEAFF
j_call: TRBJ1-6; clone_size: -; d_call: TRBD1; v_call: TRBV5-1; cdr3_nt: TGCGCCAGCAGCCTGACAGGGGAGAAAAATTCACCCCTCCACTTT; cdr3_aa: CASSLTGEKNSPLHF
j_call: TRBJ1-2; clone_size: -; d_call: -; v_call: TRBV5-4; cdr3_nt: TGTGCCAGCAGCGTCCCCGGGTATGGCTACACCTTC; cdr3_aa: CASSVPGYGYTF
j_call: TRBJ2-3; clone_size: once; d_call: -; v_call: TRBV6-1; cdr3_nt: TGTGCCAGCGCTGGGGTCGGCACAGATACGCAGTATTTT; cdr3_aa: CASAGVGTDTQYF
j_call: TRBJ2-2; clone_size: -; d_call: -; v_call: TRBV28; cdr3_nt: TGTGCCAGCAGTAGCCGAGATTTCACCGGGGAGCTGTTTTTT; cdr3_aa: CASSSRDFTGELFF
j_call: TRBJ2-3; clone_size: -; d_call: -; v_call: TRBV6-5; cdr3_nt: TGTGCCAGCAGTTACTCCAGCATCACAGATACGCAGTATTTT; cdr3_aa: CASSYSSITDTQYF
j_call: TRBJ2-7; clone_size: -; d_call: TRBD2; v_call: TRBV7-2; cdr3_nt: TGTGCCAGCAGCTTAGAGGCTAGCGGGAGTTACGAGCAGTACTTC; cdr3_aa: CASSLEASGSYEQYF
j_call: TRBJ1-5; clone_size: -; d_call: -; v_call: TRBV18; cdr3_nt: TGTGCCAGCTCACCAATCCAGGGAGGTCAGCCCCAGCATTTT; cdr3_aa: CASSPIQGGQPQHF
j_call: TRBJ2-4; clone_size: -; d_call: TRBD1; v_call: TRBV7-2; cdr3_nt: TGTGCCAGCAGTAGACAGGGGAACATTCAGTACTTC; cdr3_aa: CASSRQGNIQYF
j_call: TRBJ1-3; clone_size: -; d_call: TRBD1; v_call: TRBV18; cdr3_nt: TGTGCCAGCTCACTGGGACAGGCGGGAAACACCATATATTTT; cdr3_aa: CASSLGQAGNTIYF
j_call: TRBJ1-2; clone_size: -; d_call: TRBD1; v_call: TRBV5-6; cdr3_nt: TGTGCCAGCAGCTCGCCCGGGACAGGGGGAGGCTACACCTTC; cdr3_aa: CASSSPGTGGGYTF
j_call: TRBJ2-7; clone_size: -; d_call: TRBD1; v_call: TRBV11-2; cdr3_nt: TGTGCCAGCAGCTTAGCCGGGACAGCAGGGATCTACGAGCAGTACTTC; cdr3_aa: CASSLAGTAGIYEQYF
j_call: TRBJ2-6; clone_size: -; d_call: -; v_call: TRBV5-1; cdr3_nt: TGCGCCAGCAGCCCCGGGGGAATGACCTCTGGGGCCAACGTCCTGACTTTC; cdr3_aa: CASSPGGMTSGANVLTF
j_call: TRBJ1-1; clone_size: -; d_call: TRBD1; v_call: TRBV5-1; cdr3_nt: TGCGCCAGCAGCGTGGACAGGGGGCGCGTATCGCCTGAAGCTTTCTTT; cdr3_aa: CASSVDRGRVSPEAFF
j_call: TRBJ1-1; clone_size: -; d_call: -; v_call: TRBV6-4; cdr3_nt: TGTGCCAGCAGGAGTCTCCGGGACAAACACACTGAAGCTTTCTTT; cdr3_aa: CASRSLRDKHTEAFF
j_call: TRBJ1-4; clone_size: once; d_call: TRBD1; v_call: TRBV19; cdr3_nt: TGTGCCAGTAGTATCTCCACAGGGGGGATTAATGAAAAACTGTTTTTT; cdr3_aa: CASSISTGGINEKLFF
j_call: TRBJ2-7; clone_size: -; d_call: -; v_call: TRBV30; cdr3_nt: TGTGCCTGGAGTGGTAAGGATCTCTCCTACGAGCAGTACTTC; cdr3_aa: CAWSGKDLSYEQYF
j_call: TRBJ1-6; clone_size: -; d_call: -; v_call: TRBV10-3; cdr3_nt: TGTGCCATCAGTGATAAAGGGACCGACAATTCACCCCTCCACTTT; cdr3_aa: CAISDKGTDNSPLHF
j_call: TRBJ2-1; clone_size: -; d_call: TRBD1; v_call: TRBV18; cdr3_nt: TGTGCCAGCTCACCTACCAAGGGGACAGGGGGCGCGGGTAATGAGCAGTTCTTC; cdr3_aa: CASSPTKGTGGAGNEQFF